This record concerns one TCR beta chain sequence. RNA transcripts yielded amplified TCR beta CDR3 regions. Initially, a first-round RT-PCR of the TCR CDR3 employed the HTBI primer set. MiXCR was run by TCRdb on the multiplex PCR reads, yielding one entry per CDR3 protein. The sample has 600,000 to 750,000 distinct CDR3 sequences, roughly a sixth seen once. The CDR3 runs 15 residues. Trimming took off 2 bases at V and 0 bases at J, with 7 bases between the two ends. CDR1 is SGHTA and CDR2 is FQGNSA in the germline V gene. This entry belongs to a study of T cells in Graves' hyperthyroidism and ophthalmopathy. Study summary: At the time of initial diagnosis and before any treatment, peripheral blood was collected.

The sequenced material came from blood. This TCR was recovered from a man aged 45-65 years with Graves' hyperthyroidism. The J gene is TRBJ1-4, the V gene TRBV7-2; unclear D gene. Here the CDR3 DNA reads TGTGCCAGCAGCTTACAGGTTGCAACTAATGAAAAACTGTTTTTT. It encodes CASSLQVATNEKLFF. Together with reference TRBV7-2 and TRBJ1-4, the CDR3 gives the full variable domain: GAGVSQSPSNKVTEKGKDVELRCDPISGHTALYWYRQSLGQGLEFLIYFQGNSAPDKSGLPSDRFSAERTGGSVSTLTIQRTQQEDSAVYLCASSLQVATNEKLFFGSGTQLSVL.